This TCR beta chain was documented in a study of T-cell memory formation after mild COVID-19. Broader study findings: CD4+ contracting clones were mainly CM and EM; CD8+ ones, EMRA. Pre-infection memory carried some responding clones, suggesting that cross-reactive memory joined.

This clonotype has ten or more counts. The antigen remains undetermined. This CDR3 has 17 residues. The V gene end was trimmed by 5 bases and the J gene end by 1 base; junction bases not matched to a gene: 11. Germline V CDR1 and CDR2: SGHTA, FQGTGA. TCRdb processed the 5' RACE reads anew with MiXCR; each CDR3 protein has one entry. Among some 40,000 distinct CDR3 sequences, about 6.7% were seen once, and the ten largest hold around 0.84%. The TCR comes from an adult who had mild COVID-19 (a few samples of this study predate the infection). Cell type and time point are not known. The V call is TRBV7-3, the J call TRBJ2-1, with 7 bases that match TRBD2. What was sequenced was PBMCs or a T cell subset sorted from them (not recorded which). CDR3 DNA: TGTGCCAGCAGCCCGTTAAATAGCGGGTCGTCCTACAATGAGCAGTTCTTC. Its translation: CASSPLNSGSSYNEQFF.